This T cell receptor (beta chain) was recorded in a study of CD8 T cell repertoires and HIV-1 epitope variants. Overall study: Control wells had CMV/EBV/flu peptides, negative Ebola AY9, or no peptide. Tested: three Gag epitope families, Nef HW9 and YT9. Separate from the cultures, 1M uncultured T cells served as baseline.

This CDR3 has 16 residues. Germline V gives CDR1 LGHNA, CDR2 YSLEER. Trimming stripped 0 bases from V and 0 bases from J, with 11 bases between. Produced via immunoSEQ multiplex PCR; TCRdb's table is partial and in-frame only. The sample lists 2,000 to 2,500 clones, less than 70% seen once, with 48% in the top ten. Regarding this clone: Its antigen remains unidentified.

The chain has TRBV4-3 and TRBJ1-2; D not resolved. This sequence originates from a male donor with HIV. The sequencing sample was made of cultured CD8+ T cells derived from PBMCs. For the CDR3, the DNA is TGCGCCAGCAGCCAAGAACATGCCGGGGCTAACTATGGCTACACCTTC. Amino acids: CASSQEHAGANYGYTF.